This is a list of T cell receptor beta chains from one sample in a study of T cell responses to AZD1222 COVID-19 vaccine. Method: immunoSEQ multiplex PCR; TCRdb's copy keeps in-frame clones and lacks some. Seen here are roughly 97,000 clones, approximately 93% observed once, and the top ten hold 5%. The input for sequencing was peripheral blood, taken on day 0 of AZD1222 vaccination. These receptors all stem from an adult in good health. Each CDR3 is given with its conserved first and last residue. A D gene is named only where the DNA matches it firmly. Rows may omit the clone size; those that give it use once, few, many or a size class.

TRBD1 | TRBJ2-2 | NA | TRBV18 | CASSPTRTGGNTGELFF | TGTGCCAGCTCACCAACGAGGACAGGGGGGAACACCGGGGAGCTGTTTTTT
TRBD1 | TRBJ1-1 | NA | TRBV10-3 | CAITGQGATEAFF | TGTGCCATCACTGGACAGGGGGCCACTGAAGCTTTCTTT
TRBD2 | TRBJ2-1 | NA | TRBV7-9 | CASSLVSSGVAQFF | TGTGCCAGCAGCTTAGTCTCTAGCGGGGTAGCGCAGTTCTTC
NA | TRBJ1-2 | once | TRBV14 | CASSPYEGYPTLTGGYTF | TGTGCCAGCAGCCCTTATGAGGGGTATCCGACTCTAACAGGGGGCTACACCTTC
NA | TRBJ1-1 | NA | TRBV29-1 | CSGGSQNTEAFF | TGCAGCGGTGGGTCCCAGAACACTGAAGCTTTCTTT
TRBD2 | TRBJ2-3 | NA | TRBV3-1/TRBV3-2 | CASSLAGSSTDTQYF | TGTGCCAGCAGTCTAGCGGGGTCTAGCACAGATACGCAGTATTTT
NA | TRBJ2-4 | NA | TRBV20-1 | CSASTGHAKNIQYF | TGCAGTGCCAGTACGGGACACGCCAAAAACATTCAGTACTTC
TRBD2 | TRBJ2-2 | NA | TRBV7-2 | CASSLGSSGLFTGELFF | TGTGCCAGCAGCTTAGGTAGTAGCGGGCTCTTCACCGGGGAGCTGTTTTTT
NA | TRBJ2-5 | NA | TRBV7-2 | CASSSPPGLNQETQYF | TGTGCCAGCAGCTCCCCCCCGGGACTCAACCAAGAGACCCAGTACTTC
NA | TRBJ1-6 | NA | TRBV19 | CASSPNADGDVSPLHF | TGTGCCAGTAGTCCTAACGCGGACGGTGACGTGTCACCCCTCCACTTT
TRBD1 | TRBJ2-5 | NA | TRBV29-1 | CSVEERTGVGETQYF | TGCAGCGTTGAAGAGCGGACAGGAGTGGGAGAGACCCAGTACTTC
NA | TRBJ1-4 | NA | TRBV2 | CATTDGVEKLFF | TGTGCCACCACTGATGGGGTTGAAAAACTGTTTTTT
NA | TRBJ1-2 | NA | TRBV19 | CASTGSRRGYTF | TGTGCCAGTACTGGCTCTCGGAGGGGCTACACCTTC
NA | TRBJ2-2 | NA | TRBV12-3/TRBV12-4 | CASSPRAVGELFF | TGTGCCAGCAGCCCCAGGGCCGTCGGGGAGCTGTTTTTT
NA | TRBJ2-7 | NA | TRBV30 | CAWKRRDEQYF | TGTGCCTGGAAACGACGGGACGAGCAGTACTTC
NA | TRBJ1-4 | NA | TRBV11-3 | CASSRREGPSLNEKLFF | TGTGCCAGCAGCCGCCGTGAGGGACCCTCCCTTAATGAAAAACTGTTTTTT
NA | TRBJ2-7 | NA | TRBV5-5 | CASSPQGPDYEQYF | TGTGCCAGCAGCCCCCAGGGTCCTGACTACGAGCAGTACTTC
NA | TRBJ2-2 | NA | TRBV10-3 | CAISELDEAELFF | TGTGCCATCAGTGAGTTAGATGAGGCGGAGCTGTTTTTT
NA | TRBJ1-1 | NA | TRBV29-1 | CSVHGGGTEAFF | TGCAGCGTTCATGGGGGTGGAACTGAAGCTTTCTTT
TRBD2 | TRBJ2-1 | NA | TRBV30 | CAWIRTSGANEQFF | TGTGCCTGGATCAGGACTAGCGGAGCCAATGAGCAGTTCTTC
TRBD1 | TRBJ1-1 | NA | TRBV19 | CASRPTGGNTEAFF | TGTGCCAGTAGACCTACAGGGGGGAACACTGAAGCTTTCTTT
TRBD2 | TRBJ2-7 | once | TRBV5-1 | CASSSGAGYDYEQYF | TGCGCCAGCAGTTCGGGAGCGGGGTACGACTACGAGCAGTACTTC
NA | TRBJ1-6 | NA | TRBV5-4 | CASSLGGPTVPLHF | TGTGCCAGCAGCTTGGGGGGGCCTACCGTACCCCTCCACTTT
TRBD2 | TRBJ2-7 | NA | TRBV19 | CASSITSGSEKQYF | TGTGCCAGTAGTATAACTAGCGGGAGTGAGAAGCAGTACTTC
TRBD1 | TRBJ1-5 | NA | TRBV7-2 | CASSPQGGQPQHF | TGTGCCAGCAGCCCCCAGGGGGGTCAGCCCCAGCATTTT
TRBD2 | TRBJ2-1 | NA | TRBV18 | CASSRTSGNDNEQFF | TGTGCCAGCTCACGTACTAGCGGGAACGACAATGAGCAGTTCTTC
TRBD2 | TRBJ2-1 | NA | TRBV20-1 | CSASPGGRYNEQFF | TGCAGTGCCAGTCCCGGCGGGAGATATAATGAGCAGTTCTTC
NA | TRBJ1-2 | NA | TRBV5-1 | CASSPSTGLNYGYTF | TGCGCCAGCAGCCCATCTACAGGGTTGAACTATGGCTACACCTTC
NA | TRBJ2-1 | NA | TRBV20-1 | CSASLRPSVRNEQFF | TGCAGTGCTAGTCTCCGTCCGAGTGTGAGAAACGAGCAGTTCTTC
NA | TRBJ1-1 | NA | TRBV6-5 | CASSRDLTVFF | TGTGCCAGCAGCCGGGACCTTACTGTCTTCTTT
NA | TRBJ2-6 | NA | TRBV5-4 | CASSLEFHAGANVLTF | TGTGCCAGCAGCTTGGAATTCCACGCTGGGGCCAACGTCCTGACTTTC
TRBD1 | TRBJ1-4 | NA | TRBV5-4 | CASSRDREGLFF | TGTGCCAGCAGCCGTGACAGGGAGGGGCTGTTTTTT
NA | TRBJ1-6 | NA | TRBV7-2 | CASSLQGNNSPLHF | TGTGCCAGCAGCTTACAGGGTAATAATTCACCCCTCCACTTT
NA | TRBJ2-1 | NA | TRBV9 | CASSADLFVESYNEQFF | TGTGCCAGCAGCGCCGACCTCTTTGTGGAGTCCTACAATGAGCAGTTCTTC
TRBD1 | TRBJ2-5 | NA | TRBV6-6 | CASSSLTGGVETQYF | TGTGCCAGCAGTTCGTTGACAGGGGGCGTCGAGACCCAGTACTTC
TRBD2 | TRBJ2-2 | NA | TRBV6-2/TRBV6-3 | CASSLLLAAANTGELFF | TGTGCCAGCAGCCTACTACTAGCGGCCGCGAACACCGGGGAGCTGTTTTTT
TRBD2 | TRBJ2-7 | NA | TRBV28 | CASSNPGTSGSLEQYF | TGTGCCAGCAGTAACCCCGGGACTAGCGGTTCGCTCGAGCAGTACTTC
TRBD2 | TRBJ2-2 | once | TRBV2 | CAGSPTPPGLATGELFF | TGTGCCGGAAGCCCCACTCCCCCGGGACTAGCTACCGGGGAGCTGTTTTTT
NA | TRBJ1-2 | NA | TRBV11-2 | CASSQLLEYGYTF | TGTGCCAGCAGCCAACTGCTCGAGTATGGCTACACCTTC
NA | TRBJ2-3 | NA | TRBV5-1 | CASRPSTDTQYF | TGCGCCAGCAGGCCCTCCACAGATACGCAGTATTTT
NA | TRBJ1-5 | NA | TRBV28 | CASSLSGVNQPQHF | TGTGCCAGCAGTTTAAGTGGGGTTAATCAGCCCCAGCATTTT
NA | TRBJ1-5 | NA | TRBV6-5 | CASSYSGRDQPQHF | TGTGCCAGCAGTTACTCGGGTCGGGATCAGCCCCAGCATTTT
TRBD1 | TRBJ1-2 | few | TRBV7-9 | CASSSIRGQGDGYTF | TGTGCCAGCAGCTCTATTCGGGGACAGGGGGATGGCTACACCTTC
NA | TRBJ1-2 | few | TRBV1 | CTSSRDRAYGYTF | TGCACCAGCAGCCGGGACAGGGCCTATGGCTACACCTTC
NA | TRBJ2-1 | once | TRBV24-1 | CATSDAGTTYNEQFF | TGTGCCACCAGTGACGCGGGTACTACCTACAATGAGCAGTTCTTC
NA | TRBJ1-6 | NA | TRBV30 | CAWSDQPGRYSPLHF | TGTGCCTGGAGTGATCAACCGGGAAGGTATTCACCCCTCCACTTT
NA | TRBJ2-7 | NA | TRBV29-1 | CSVEDRGYEQYF | TGCAGCGTTGAAGACAGAGGCTACGAGCAGTACTTC
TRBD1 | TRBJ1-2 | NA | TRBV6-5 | CASRQGSNYGYTF | TGTGCCAGCAGACAGGGGTCAAACTATGGCTACACCTTC
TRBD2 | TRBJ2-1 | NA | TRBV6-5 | CASTGLAGGQNEQFF | TGTGCCAGCACTGGACTAGCGGGAGGTCAGAATGAGCAGTTCTTC
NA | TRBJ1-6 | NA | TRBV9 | CASSLGAAGIVSDSPLHF | TGTGCCAGCAGCCTAGGGGCGGCAGGGATCGTGTCGGATTCACCCCTCCACTTT
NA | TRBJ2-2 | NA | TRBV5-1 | CATKDGSNTGELFF | TGCGCCACCAAGGACGGATCGAACACCGGGGAGCTGTTTTTT
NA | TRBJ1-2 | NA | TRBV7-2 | CASSLGFYGYTF | TGTGCCAGCAGCTTAGGCTTCTATGGCTACACCTTC
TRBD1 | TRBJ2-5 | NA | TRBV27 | CASRTGVEETQYF | TGTGCCAGCAGGACAGGGGTCGAAGAGACCCAGTACTTC
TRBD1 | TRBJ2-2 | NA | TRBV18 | CASSTGQGNTGELFF | TGTGCCAGCTCAACGGGACAGGGGAACACCGGGGAGCTGTTTTTT
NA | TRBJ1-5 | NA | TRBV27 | CASSLAGTSNQPQHF | TGTGCCAGCAGTCTGGCCGGGACGAGCAATCAGCCCCAGCATTTT
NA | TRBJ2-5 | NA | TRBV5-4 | CASSLEDVETQYF | TGTGCCAGCAGCTTGGAGGATGTAGAGACCCAGTACTTC
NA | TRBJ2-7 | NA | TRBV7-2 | CASSLLPGLYEQYF | TGTGCCAGCAGCCTTCTACCCGGCCTCTACGAGCAGTACTTC
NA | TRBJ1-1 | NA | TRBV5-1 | CASSFISGTLANENTEAFF | TGCGCCAGCAGCTTTATTTCCGGGACCCTCGCTAATGAGAACACTGAAGCTTTCTTT